This T cell receptor (beta chain) derives from a study of blood T cell repertoires in COVID-19. Across the study: T cells, B-cell-depleted T cells, or PBMCs provided the cDNA or gDNA that served as material.

In the authors' workflow: Counts of nucleated cells, estimated from reference gene primer amplification, were obtained. The table came from immunoSEQ multiplex PCR; TCRdb's copy has only in-frame clones and leaves some out. From that table come the V and J calls and clone size; the DNA was used to work out D and trimming. Of about 220,000 clones in the sample, about 90% were seen once. The junction had 8 bases not matched to a gene; V was cut back by 3 bases and J by 6 bases. This CDR3 is 14 amino acids long. In germline, CDR1 is KGHSH, CDR2 LQKENI. The sequence was obtained from a man aged 40-50 years with active or convalescent COVID-19. The rearrangement joins TRBV18 to TRBJ2-7; TRBD1 matches at 7 bases. The sequenced material came from peripheral blood. CDR3: CASSPQGELSEQYF. CDR3 nucleotides: TGTGCCAGCTCACCCCAGGGGGAATTAAGCGAGCAGTACTTC.